Listed below are T cell receptor beta chains from one sample, sequenced in a study of PD-1 blockade in classical Hodgkin lymphoma. Clones were sequenced by immunoSEQ multiplex PCR, and TCRdb holds only the in-frame ones, with some missing. The sample comprises over 25,000 clones, over 55% of which are singletons, and 2.5% to 3.5% rests with the top ten. The sample in question was peripheral blood mononuclear cells (PBMCs), obtained before the second cycle of nivolumab. These receptors were taken from a human donor with classical Hodgkin lymphoma. Each CDR3 is given with its conserved first and last residue. D genes are given only for firm matches. Part of the rows lack a size; the others show once, few, many or a class for expanded clones.

size	V	D	J	DNA	CDR3
medium-sized	TRBV6-5	.	TRBJ2-2	TGTGCCAGCAGTTCGGGACAGAACACCGGGGAGCTGTTTTTT	CASSSGQNTGELFF
.	TRBV30	TRBD1	TRBJ2-3	TGTGCCTGGAGTGTCGATCTCGGGACAGGGTTTTTGTATTTT	CAWSVDLGTGFLYF
.	TRBV5-3	.	TRBJ1-1	TGTGCCAGAAGCCCCGTAACTGAAGCTTTCTTT	CARSPVTEAFF
.	TRBV4-2	.	TRBJ2-1	TGTGCCAGCAGCCAAGGCCTTTACAATGAGCAGTTCTTC	CASSQGLYNEQFF
few	TRBV7-2	TRBD1	TRBJ1-2	TGTGCCAGCAGCTTACCGGGACAGGAGCCCTATGGCTACACCTTC	CASSLPGQEPYGYTF
.	TRBV5-4	.	TRBJ1-2	TGTGCCAGCAGCTTGGCCCTAACGTCCGGCTACACCTTC	CASSLALTSGYTF
once	TRBV6-6	.	TRBJ1-1	TGTGCCAGCAGCCCGTTTTTGGGGTTTAACACTGAAGCTTTCTTT	CASSPFLGFNTEAFF
.	TRBV6-1	TRBD1	TRBJ1-5	TGTGCCAGCAGTGGGTCCCGGGACAGGGTTCAGCCCCAGCATTTT	CASSGSRDRVQPQHF
.	TRBV25-1	TRBD2	TRBJ2-5	TGTGCCAGCAGTGTTCTAGCGGGGGACCAAGAGACCCAGTACTTC	CASSVLAGDQETQYF
few	TRBV4-3	TRBD2	TRBJ2-1	TGCGCCAGCAGCCAAGTCTTTGGCGGGGGGGCCCTTGAGCAGTTCTTC	CASSQVFGGGALEQFF
.	TRBV7-9	TRBD1	TRBJ1-2	TGTGCCAGCAGCACCAGGACAGGGGACGGCTACACCTTC	CASSTRTGDGYTF
.	TRBV5-1	.	TRBJ2-3	TGCGCCAGCAGCTCACAGGACCTTTACACAGATACGCAGTATTTT	CASSSQDLYTDTQYF
.	TRBV7-8	TRBD2	TRBJ2-7	TGTGCCAGCAGCCCGGGGGGGGACGAGCAGTACTTC	CASSPGGDEQYF
.	TRBV6-5	.	TRBJ1-1	TGTGCCAGCAGCCCCTCTGGGGGGAACACTGAAGCTTTCTTT	CASSPSGGNTEAFF
.	TRBV14	.	TRBJ1-6	TGTGCCAGCATTTCACCGGCCTATAATTCACCCCTCCACTTT	CASISPAYNSPLHF
few	TRBV25-1	.	TRBJ1-1	TGTGCCAGCAGTGAGAGTACAAGAAACACTGAAGCTTTCTTT	CASSESTRNTEAFF
.	TRBV7-3	TRBD2	TRBJ2-1	TGTGCCAGCAGCGCTTTAGCGGGGGGGAGAGTCGATGAGCAGTTCTTC	CASSALAGGRVDEQFF
once	TRBV27	.	TRBJ2-7	TGTGCCAGCAGTGGACATATGGATTACGAGCAGTACTTC	CASSGHMDYEQYF
.	TRBV6-5	.	TRBJ1-6	TGTGCCAGCAGTTACTCAGGGCCAAGGTCACCCCTCCACTTT	CASSYSGPRSPLHF
.	TRBV5-4	TRBD1	TRBJ1-1	TGTGCCAGCTCTCGACAGGGCCTCACTGAAGCTTTCTTT	CASSRQGLTEAFF
.	TRBV4-1	.	TRBJ2-1	TGCGCCAGCAGCCAAGACTTCGGGACGGTAAACTACAATGAGCAGTTCTTC	CASSQDFGTVNYNEQFF
.	TRBV30	.	TRBJ1-2	TGTGCCTGGAACAGGGTCTACGGCCACACCTTC	CAWNRVYGHTF
.	TRBV10-3	.	TRBJ2-7	TGTGCCATCAGTGAGTGGGACACCTACTACGAGCAGTACTTC	CAISEWDTYYEQYF
.	TRBV2	.	TRBJ2-6	TGTGCCAGCAGTGCCGCCGCAACCTCCTCTGGGGCCAACGTCCTGACTTTC	CASSAAATSSGANVLTF
.	TRBV9	.	TRBJ2-2	TGTGCCAGCAGCGTAGGGGGGTTAACCGGGGAGCTGTTTTTT	CASSVGGLTGELFF
.	TRBV6-1	.	TRBJ2-3	TGTGCCAGCAGTGAATTGAGGTCGGGGACAGATACGCAGTATTTT	CASSELRSGTDTQYF
once	TRBV28	.	TRBJ2-3	TGTGCCAGCAGTTTACGTCGGGGGAGCGCAGATACGCAGTATTTT	CASSLRRGSADTQYF
.	TRBV7-9	TRBD1	TRBJ1-1	TGTGCCAGCAGCTTTCCGACAGGGGCCCGGGGTACGAACACTGAAGCTTTCTTT	CASSFPTGARGTNTEAFF
.	TRBV7-8	TRBD1	TRBJ2-7	TGTGCCAGCAGCTCATCCCCCTCCGGGACAGCGTCCTACGAGCAGTACTTC	CASSSSPSGTASYEQYF
few	TRBV7-8	.	TRBJ1-4	TGTGCCAGCAGCCCGGGGGGGCCTAATGAAAAACTGTTTTTT	CASSPGGPNEKLFF
.	TRBV28	.	TRBJ1-3	TGTGCCAGCAGTTTGATCGGGAACGGAAACACCATATATTTT	CASSLIGNGNTIYF
.	TRBV4-3	TRBD2	TRBJ2-7	TGCGCCAGCAGCCAAGAAGGATCGACTAGCGGTTCCTACGAGCAGTACTTC	CASSQEGSTSGSYEQYF
.	TRBV6-6	.	TRBJ2-7	TGTGCCAGTTCCGATGGTCCGTCGCACGAGCAGTACTTC	CASSDGPSHEQYF
.	TRBV7-6	.	TRBJ2-7	TGTGCCAGCAGCTTCGACACAGCCTACGAGCAGTACTTC	CASSFDTAYEQYF
.	TRBV28	.	TRBJ1-3	TGTGCCAGCCGATTCAGGGGAAATGGAAACACCATATATTTT	CASRFRGNGNTIYF
.	TRBV7-8	TRBD2	TRBJ2-3	TGTGCCAGCAGCTTAGAATGGGGACTAGCGGGGGGCCGCACAGATACGCAGTATTTT	CASSLEWGLAGGRTDTQYF
few	TRBV10-1	TRBD2	TRBJ2-1	TGCGCCAGCAGTGAGTCGGCTAGCGGGGGGAAAAATGAGCAGTTCTTC	CASSESASGGKNEQFF